This TCR beta chain was profiled in a study of human T cells and chemical hapten exposure. About the research overall: TCR yields per sample varied, mainly owing to small pooled library volume differences.

This clonotype occurred many times. The time point is: patch test 3, about 24 weeks after DPC sensitization. Treatment denoted: therapeutic diphenylcyclopropenone sensitization with weekly scalp DPC. MiXCR, run by TCRdb on the RACE reads, gives a single entry per CDR3 protein. The sample has approximately 86,000 distinct CDR3 sequences, roughly a tenth seen once. The CDR3 contains 12 residues. This chain links TRBV21-1 with TRBJ2-7. TRBV21-1 is reported as a pseudogene. Sequences were derived from whole blood, sampled in connection with sensitization to the hapten diphenylcyclopropenone (DPC). This TCR came from a woman aged 30 to 39 with alopecia areata. Some clones in this sample may be carry-over from other donors' samples. CDR3 nucleotide sequence: TGTGCCAGCAGCAAAGAAGGCAGAGAGCAGTACGTC. Translating gives CASSKEGREQYV.